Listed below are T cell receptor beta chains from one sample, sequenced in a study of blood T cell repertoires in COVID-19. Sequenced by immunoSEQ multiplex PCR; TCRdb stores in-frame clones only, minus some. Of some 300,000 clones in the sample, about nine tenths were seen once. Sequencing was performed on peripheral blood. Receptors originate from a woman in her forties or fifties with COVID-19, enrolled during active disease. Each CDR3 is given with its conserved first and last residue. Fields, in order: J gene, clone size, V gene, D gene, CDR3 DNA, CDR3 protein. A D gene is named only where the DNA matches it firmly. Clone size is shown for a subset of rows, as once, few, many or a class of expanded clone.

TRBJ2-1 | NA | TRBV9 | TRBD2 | TGTGCCAGCAGCGTAGGCGGAGCGGGAAATTACAATGAGCAGTTCTTC | CASSVGGAGNYNEQFF
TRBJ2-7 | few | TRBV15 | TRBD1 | TGTGCCACCAGCCTCCCGGGACAGGGGACCTACGAGCAGTACTTC | CATSLPGQGTYEQYF
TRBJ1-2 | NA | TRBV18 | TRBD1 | TGTGCCAGCTCAATCGACAGGGGTGGCTACACCTTC | CASSIDRGGYTF
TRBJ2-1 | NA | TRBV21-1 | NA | TGTGCCAGTAAAGCCGGGACTAGCGGGAGGGCGAGCTCCTACAATGAGCAGTTCTTC | CASKAGTSGRASSYNEQFF
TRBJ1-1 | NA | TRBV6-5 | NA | TGTGCCAGCAGTTACAGCAGAGGCACTGAAGCTTTCTTT | CASSYSRGTEAFF
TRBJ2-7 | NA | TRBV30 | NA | TGTGCCTGGACTAGTGGCTACGAGCAGTACTTC | CAWTSGYEQYF
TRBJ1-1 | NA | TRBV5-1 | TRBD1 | TGCGCCAGCAGCTTTACAGGGGGCGCGAGAGGCACTGAAGCTTTCTTT | CASSFTGGARGTEAFF
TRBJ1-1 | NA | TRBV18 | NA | TGTGCCAGCTCGGGGGGGGCAAACACTGAAGCTTTCTTT | CASSGGANTEAFF
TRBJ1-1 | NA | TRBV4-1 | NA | TGCGCCAGCAGCCCCGGACAGACTCGGGACACTGAAGCTTTCTTT | CASSPGQTRDTEAFF
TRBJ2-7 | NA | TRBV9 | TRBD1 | TGTGCCAGCAGTCACTCACGGGGGCAGGGGGCTGTCGAGCAGTACTTC | CASSHSRGQGAVEQYF